This T cell receptor (beta chain) was found in a study of blood T cell repertoires in COVID-19. Study in general: The samples span acute and convalescent COVID-19 from the United States, Italy and Spain. T cells, B-cell-depleted T cells, or PBMCs supplied cDNA or gDNA.

Original data processing: From reference gene primer amplification, estimates of nucleated cell counts were derived. Measured with immunoSEQ multiplex PCR; TCRdb has only the in-frame clones, and not every one. Clonal size and the V and J genes are those of that table, whereas D and trimming came from the DNA. Of 150,000 to 200,000 clones listed, around 79% were seen once; the top ten hold about 28%. This clone was counted between two and nine times. An end of the junction does not agree with germline; a read error may underlie this. Germline-derived CDR1 and CDR2 are SGHAT and FQNNGV. This CDR3 is 13 amino acids long.

Sequences were obtained from peripheral blood. The chain uses TRBV11-2 and TRBJ1-1; no clear D gene. The receptor was isolated from a woman in her 70s with acute or convalescent COVID-19. CDR3 residues: CATSLERGTEAFF. In nucleotides, the CDR3 is TGTGCCACCAGCTTAGAACGCGGCACTGAAGCTTTCTTT.